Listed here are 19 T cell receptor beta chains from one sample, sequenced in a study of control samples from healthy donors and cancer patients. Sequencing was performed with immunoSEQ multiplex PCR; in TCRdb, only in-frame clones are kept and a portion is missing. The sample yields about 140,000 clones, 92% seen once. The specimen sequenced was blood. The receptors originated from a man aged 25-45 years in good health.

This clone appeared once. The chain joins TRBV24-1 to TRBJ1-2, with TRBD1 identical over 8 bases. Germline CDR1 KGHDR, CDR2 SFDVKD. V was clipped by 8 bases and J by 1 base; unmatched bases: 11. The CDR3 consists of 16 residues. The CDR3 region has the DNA TGTGCCACCACCGCACCTCGACAGGGGATTAACTATGGCTACACCTTC. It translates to CATTAPRQGINYGYTF.

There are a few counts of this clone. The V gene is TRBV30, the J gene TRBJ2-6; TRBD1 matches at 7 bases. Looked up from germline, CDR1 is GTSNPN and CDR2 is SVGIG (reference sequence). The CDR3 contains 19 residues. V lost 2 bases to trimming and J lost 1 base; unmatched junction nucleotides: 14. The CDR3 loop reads CAWSWTRQGFGSGANVLTF. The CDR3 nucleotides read TGTGCCTGGAGTTGGACGCGACAGGGATTCGGATCTGGGGCCAACGTCCTGACTTTC.

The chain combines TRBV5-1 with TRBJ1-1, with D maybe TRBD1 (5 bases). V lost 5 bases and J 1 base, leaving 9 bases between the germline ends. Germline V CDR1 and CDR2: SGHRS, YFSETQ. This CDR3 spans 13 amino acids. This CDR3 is CASRTGQNTEAFF. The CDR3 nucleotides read TGCGCCAGCAGAACCGGACAGAACACTGAAGCTTTCTTT.

The CDR3 sequence: CASSPLSKMIRTVVNQPQHF. The DNA for the CDR3 is TGTGCCAGCAGTCCCCTCTCGAAAATGATCAGGACAGTGGTCAATCAGCCCCAGCATTTT. J is TRBJ1-5 and V is TRBV6-6, with D possibly TRBD1 on 6 matching bases. This CDR3 has 20 residues. Trimming cost V 5 bases and J 3 bases, with 29 bases left between them. Germline lookup yields CDR1 MNHNY and CDR2 SVGAGI (reference sequence).

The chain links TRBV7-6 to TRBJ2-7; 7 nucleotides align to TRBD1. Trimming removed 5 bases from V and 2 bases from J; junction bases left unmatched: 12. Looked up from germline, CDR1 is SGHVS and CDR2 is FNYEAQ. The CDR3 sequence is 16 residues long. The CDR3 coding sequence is TGTGCCAGCAGCCCCCAGACAGGGTTGGGGGCCTACGAGCAGTACTTC. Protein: CASSPQTGLGAYEQYF. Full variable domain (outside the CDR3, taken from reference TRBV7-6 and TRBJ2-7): GAGVSQSPRYKVTKRGQDVALRCDPISGHVSLYWYRQALGQGPEFLTYFNYEAQQDKSGLPNDRFSAERPEGSISTLTIQRTEQRDSAMYRCASSPQTGLGAYEQYFGPGTRLTVT.

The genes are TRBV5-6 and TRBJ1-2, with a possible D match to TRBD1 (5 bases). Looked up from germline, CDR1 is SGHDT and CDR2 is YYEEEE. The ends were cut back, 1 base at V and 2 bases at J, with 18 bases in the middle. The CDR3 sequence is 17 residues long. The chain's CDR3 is CASSLSFTTERNYGYTF. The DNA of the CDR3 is TGTGCCAGCAGCTTGTCCTTTACGACAGAGAGAAACTATGGCTACACCTTC.

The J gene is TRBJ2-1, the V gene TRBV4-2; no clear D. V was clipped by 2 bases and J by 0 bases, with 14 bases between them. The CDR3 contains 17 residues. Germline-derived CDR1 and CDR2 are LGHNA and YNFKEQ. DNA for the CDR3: TGTGCCAGCAGCCAACCCCTAACACCGAGCTCCTACAATGAGCAGTTCTTC. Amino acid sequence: CASSQPLTPSSYNEQFF.

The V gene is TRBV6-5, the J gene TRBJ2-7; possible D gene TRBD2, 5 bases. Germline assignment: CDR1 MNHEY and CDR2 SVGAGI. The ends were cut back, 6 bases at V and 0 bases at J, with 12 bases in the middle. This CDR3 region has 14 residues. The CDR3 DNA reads TGTGCCAGCAGAACAGCCGGGAACTCCTACGAGCAGTACTTC. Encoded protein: CASRTAGNSYEQYF.

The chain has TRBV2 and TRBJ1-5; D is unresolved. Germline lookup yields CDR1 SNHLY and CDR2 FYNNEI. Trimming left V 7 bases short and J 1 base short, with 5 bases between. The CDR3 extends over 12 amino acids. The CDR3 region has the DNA TGTGCCAGCAAAAACAGCAATCAGCCCCAGCATTTT. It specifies CASKNSNQPQHF.

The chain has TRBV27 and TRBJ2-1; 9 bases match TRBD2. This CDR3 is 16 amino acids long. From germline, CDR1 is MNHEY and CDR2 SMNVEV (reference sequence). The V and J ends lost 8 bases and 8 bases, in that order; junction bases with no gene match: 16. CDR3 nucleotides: TGTGCCAGCCAGCGTCTCGCGGGAGGGCCGGGCGATGAGCAGTTCTTC. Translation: CASQRLAGGPGDEQFF.

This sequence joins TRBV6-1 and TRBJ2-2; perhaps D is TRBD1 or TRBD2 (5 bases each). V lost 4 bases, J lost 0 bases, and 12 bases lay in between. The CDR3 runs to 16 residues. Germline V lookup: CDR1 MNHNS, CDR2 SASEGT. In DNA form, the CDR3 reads TGTGCCAGCAGTGGACCGGGACCCACGAACACCGGGGAGCTGTTTTTT. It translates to CASSGPGPTNTGELFF.

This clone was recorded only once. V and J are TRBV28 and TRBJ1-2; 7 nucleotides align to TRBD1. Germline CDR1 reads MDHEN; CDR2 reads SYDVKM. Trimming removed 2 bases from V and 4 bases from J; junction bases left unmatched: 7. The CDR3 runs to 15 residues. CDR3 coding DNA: TGTGCCAGCAGTTTACACCCAGGGGGAGGCTATGGCTACACCTTC. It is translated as CASSLHPGGGYGYTF.

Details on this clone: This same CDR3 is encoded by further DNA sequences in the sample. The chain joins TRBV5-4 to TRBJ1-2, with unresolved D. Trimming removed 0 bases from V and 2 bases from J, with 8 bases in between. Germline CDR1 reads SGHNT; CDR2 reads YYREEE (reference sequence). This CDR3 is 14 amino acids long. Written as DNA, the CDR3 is TGTGCCAGCAGCTTGGTGGGGAGGAACTATGGCTACACCTTC. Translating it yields CASSLVGRNYGYTF.

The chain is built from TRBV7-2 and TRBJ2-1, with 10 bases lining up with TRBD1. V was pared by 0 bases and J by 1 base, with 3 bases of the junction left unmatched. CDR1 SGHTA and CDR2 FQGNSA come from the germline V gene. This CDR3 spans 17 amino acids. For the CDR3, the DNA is TGTGCCAGCAGCTTAGCGACAGGGGGCGCATCCTACAATGAGCAGTTCTTC. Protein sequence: CASSLATGGASYNEQFF.

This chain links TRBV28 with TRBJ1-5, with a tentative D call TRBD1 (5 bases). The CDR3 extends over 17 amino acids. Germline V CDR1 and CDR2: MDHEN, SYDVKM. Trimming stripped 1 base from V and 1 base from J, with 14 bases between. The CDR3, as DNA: TGTGCCAGCAGTTTATTGGGGGGGATATCGAGCAATCAGCCCCAGCATTTT. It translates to CASSLLGGISSNQPQHF.

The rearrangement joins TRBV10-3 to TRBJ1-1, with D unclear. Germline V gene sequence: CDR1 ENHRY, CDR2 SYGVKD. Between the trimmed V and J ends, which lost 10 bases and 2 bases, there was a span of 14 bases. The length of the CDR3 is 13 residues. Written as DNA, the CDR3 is TGTGCCACCGTAAAGCAGGACAACACTGAAGCTTTCTTT. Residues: CATVKQDNTEAFF.

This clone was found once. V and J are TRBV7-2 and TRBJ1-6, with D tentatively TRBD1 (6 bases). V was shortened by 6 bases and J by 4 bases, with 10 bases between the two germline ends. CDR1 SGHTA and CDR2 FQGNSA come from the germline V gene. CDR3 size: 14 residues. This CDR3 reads CASRRQVYNSPLHF. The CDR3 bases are TGTGCCAGCAGGCGACAGGTTTATAATTCACCCCTCCACTTT. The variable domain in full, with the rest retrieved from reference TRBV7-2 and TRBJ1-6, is GAGVSQSPSNKVTEKGKDVELRCDPISGHTALYWYRQSLGQGLEFLIYFQGNSAPDKSGLPSDRFSAERTGGSVSTLTIQRTQQEDSAVYLCASRRQVYNSPLHFGNGTRLTVT.

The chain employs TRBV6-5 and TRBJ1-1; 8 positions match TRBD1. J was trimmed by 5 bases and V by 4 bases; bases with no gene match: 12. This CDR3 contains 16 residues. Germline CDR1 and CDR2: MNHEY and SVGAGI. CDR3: CASSSLDRVDRTEAFF. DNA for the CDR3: TGTGCCAGCAGTTCATTGGACAGGGTTGATCGTACTGAAGCTTTCTTT.

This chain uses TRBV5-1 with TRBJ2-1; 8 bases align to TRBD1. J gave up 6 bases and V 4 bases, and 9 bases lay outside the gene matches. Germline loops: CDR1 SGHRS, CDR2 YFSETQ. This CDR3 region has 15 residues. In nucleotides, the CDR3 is TGCGCCAGCAGCCTACACAACGACAGGGGCAATGAGCAGTTCTTC. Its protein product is CASSLHNDRGNEQFF.